The clone carrying this T cell receptor (beta chain) was observed a few times. Its antigen is not known. Treatment in this sample: some 20 received Ad26.COV2.S at low or high dose, single or two shots; about 5 received placebo; per-sample allocation not given. Sample collection was performed on day 63 after the first vaccine or placebo injection. An 18-55-year-old adult in Boston served as donor. The protocol was immunoSEQ multiplex PCR, while the TCRdb copy is restricted to in-frame clones and leaves out a portion. Of about 440,000 clones listed, roughly 88% are singletons. These data belong to a study of Ad26.COV2.S vaccination and SARS-CoV-2 variants. Findings of the study overall: Vaccinees showed greater spike-specific TCR breadth than placebo recipients. After vaccination, reports described spike-specific CD8+ and CD4+ T cell responses as showing substantial breadth.

This CDR3 is built from 14 residues. V was pared by 0 bases and J by 5 bases, with 10 bases between. Germline assignment: CDR1 MGHRA and CDR2 YSYEKL. This rearrangement joins TRBV4-1 to TRBJ1-1; D remains ambiguous. Sample: peripheral blood, taken in a trial of Ad26.COV2.S vaccine versus placebo. This clonotype originated in a person between 18 and 65 years old who received the Ad26.COV2.S COVID-19 vaccine or a placebo. The CDR3 coding sequence is TGCGCCAGCAGCCAAGACCGGGAGCCAACTGAAGCTTTCTTT. It yields the protein CASSQDREPTEAFF.